The rows below give T cell receptor beta chains drawn from one sample of a study of blood T cell repertoires in COVID-19. Produced via immunoSEQ multiplex PCR; TCRdb's table is partial and in-frame only. The sample contains approximately 270,000 clones, about 89% of which appear only once. Material: peripheral blood. These receptors all come from a man aged 25 to 45 with acute or convalescent COVID-19. Each CDR3 is given with its conserved first and last residue. D genes are given only for firm matches. Not every row has a clone size; where given, it reads once, few, many or a size class.

d_gene: TRBD2
abundance: .
v_gene: TRBV4-1
j_gene: TRBJ2-1
CDR3aa: CASSQDWGLAGVNEQFF
CDR3nt: TGCGCCAGCAGCCAAGATTGGGGACTAGCGGGAGTTAATGAGCAGTTCTTC

d_gene: TRBD2
abundance: .
v_gene: TRBV19
j_gene: TRBJ2-7
CDR3aa: CASSRASGGAQEQYF
CDR3nt: TGTGCCAGTAGTAGGGCTAGCGGGGGGGCTCAAGAGCAGTACTTC

d_gene: .
abundance: once
v_gene: TRBV3-1/TRBV3-2
j_gene: TRBJ1-1
CDR3aa: CASSHLRGFEAFF
CDR3nt: TGTGCCAGCAGCCATCTCAGGGGTTTTGAAGCTTTCTTT

d_gene: .
abundance: .
v_gene: TRBV3-1/TRBV3-2
j_gene: TRBJ2-7
CDR3aa: CASSQGYEGVNEQYF
CDR3nt: TGTGCCAGCAGCCAAGGGTACGAGGGGGTGAACGAGCAGTACTTC

d_gene: .
abundance: .
v_gene: TRBV6-4
j_gene: TRBJ2-7
CDR3aa: CASSQELRDEQYF
CDR3nt: TGTGCCAGCAGCCAAGAACTCAGGGACGAGCAGTACTTC

d_gene: .
abundance: .
v_gene: TRBV30
j_gene: TRBJ1-4
CDR3aa: CAWRRGATNEKLFF
CDR3nt: TGTGCCTGGCGTAGAGGTGCAACTAATGAAAAACTGTTTTTT

d_gene: .
abundance: .
v_gene: TRBV5-1
j_gene: TRBJ2-7
CDR3aa: CASSPSSITGSLENYEQYF
CDR3nt: TGCGCCAGCAGCCCATCGTCGATCACAGGGTCCTTAGAGAACTACGAGCAGTACTTC

d_gene: TRBD1
abundance: .
v_gene: TRBV19
j_gene: TRBJ2-6
CDR3aa: CASSIGTGGSGANVLTF
CDR3nt: TGTGCCAGTAGTATAGGGACAGGGGGCTCTGGGGCCAACGTCCTGACTTTC

d_gene: .
abundance: .
v_gene: TRBV9
j_gene: TRBJ2-3
CDR3aa: CASGQGGTDTQYF
CDR3nt: TGTGCCAGCGGGCAGGGAGGAACAGATACGCAGTATTTT

d_gene: TRBD1
abundance: .
v_gene: TRBV9
j_gene: TRBJ2-2
CDR3aa: CASRYSGTGASRTGELFF
CDR3nt: TGTGCCAGCAGATATTCCGGGACAGGGGCTTCGAGGACCGGGGAGCTGTTTTTT

d_gene: TRBD2
abundance: .
v_gene: TRBV29-1
j_gene: TRBJ2-1
CDR3aa: CSVRLLAGILGDNEQFF
CDR3nt: TGCAGCGTCCGACTCCTAGCGGGGATTCTAGGGGACAATGAGCAGTTCTTC

d_gene: TRBD2
abundance: .
v_gene: TRBV10-3
j_gene: TRBJ2-3
CDR3aa: CAISEIASGSGTDTQYF
CDR3nt: TGTGCCATCAGTGAGATAGCTAGCGGGAGTGGCACAGATACGCAGTATTTT

d_gene: .
abundance: .
v_gene: TRBV10-2
j_gene: TRBJ1-1
CDR3aa: CASSEIERNTEAFF
CDR3nt: TGCGCCAGCAGTGAGATAGAGAGGAACACTGAAGCTTTCTTT

d_gene: .
abundance: .
v_gene: TRBV6-4
j_gene: TRBJ2-1
CDR3aa: CASSDEIGASAPFF
CDR3nt: TGTGCCAGCAGTGACGAAATTGGGGCTAGCGCTCCGTTCTTC

d_gene: .
abundance: .
v_gene: TRBV19
j_gene: TRBJ2-1
CDR3aa: CASSRGLYNEQFF
CDR3nt: TGTGCCAGTAGTAGGGGACTGTACAATGAGCAGTTCTTC

d_gene: TRBD2
abundance: .
v_gene: TRBV30
j_gene: TRBJ2-1
CDR3aa: CAWVGLAGTYEQFF
CDR3nt: TGTGCCTGGGTCGGACTAGCGGGAACGTATGAGCAGTTCTTC

d_gene: TRBD1
abundance: .
v_gene: TRBV5-1
j_gene: TRBJ1-4
CDR3aa: CASSPGTDYNEKLFF
CDR3nt: TGCGCCAGCAGCCCGGGGACAGATTATAATGAAAAACTGTTTTTT

d_gene: .
abundance: .
v_gene: TRBV4-2
j_gene: TRBJ2-5
CDR3aa: CASSQERGVQETQYF
CDR3nt: TGTGCCAGCAGCCAAGAGCGGGGAGTCCAAGAGACCCAGTACTTC

d_gene: .
abundance: .
v_gene: TRBV6-1
j_gene: TRBJ1-5
CDR3aa: CASSERQLGQPQHF
CDR3nt: TGTGCCAGCAGTGAGAGACAGTTAGGTCAGCCCCAGCATTTT

d_gene: TRBD2
abundance: .
v_gene: TRBV9
j_gene: TRBJ2-3
CDR3aa: CASSPSGGLLSRTDTQYF
CDR3nt: TGTGCCAGCAGCCCCAGCGGGGGGCTCCTTTCCCGCACAGATACGCAGTATTTT

d_gene: TRBD2
abundance: .
v_gene: TRBV5-4
j_gene: TRBJ2-1
CDR3aa: CASSLDTSGGAGSLNEQFF
CDR3nt: TGTGCCAGCAGCTTGGATACTAGCGGGGGGGCCGGGTCTCTAAATGAGCAGTTCTTC

d_gene: TRBD2
abundance: .
v_gene: TRBV14
j_gene: TRBJ2-3
CDR3aa: CASSPWASGSDTQYF
CDR3nt: TGTGCCAGCAGCCCCTGGGCGAGCGGGAGTGATACGCAGTATTTT

d_gene: TRBD1
abundance: .
v_gene: TRBV19
j_gene: TRBJ2-1
CDR3aa: CASRSQGAVYNEQFF
CDR3nt: TGTGCCAGTAGGAGCCAGGGGGCGGTTTACAATGAGCAGTTCTTC

d_gene: .
abundance: .
v_gene: TRBV15
j_gene: TRBJ1-4
CDR3aa: CATQAALTDEKLFF
CDR3nt: TGTGCCACCCAAGCAGCACTTACAGATGAAAAACTGTTTTTT

d_gene: .
abundance: .
v_gene: TRBV24-1
j_gene: TRBJ2-7
CDR3aa: CATSDGRGSEQYF
CDR3nt: TGTGCCACCAGTGATGGCAGGGGCTCCGAGCAGTACTTC

d_gene: TRBD2
abundance: .
v_gene: TRBV2
j_gene: TRBJ2-1
CDR3aa: CASRRTSGIYNEQFF
CDR3nt: TGTGCCAGCAGGCGGACTAGCGGGATTTACAATGAGCAGTTCTTC

d_gene: .
abundance: .
v_gene: TRBV18
j_gene: TRBJ1-5
CDR3aa: CASSKPGDGQPQHF
CDR3nt: TGTGCCAGCTCAAAGCCAGGGGATGGCCAGCCCCAGCATTTT

d_gene: TRBD2
abundance: .
v_gene: TRBV6-2/TRBV6-3
j_gene: TRBJ2-2
CDR3aa: CASSYLTSGNTGELFF
CDR3nt: TGTGCCAGCAGTTACCTAACTAGCGGGAATACCGGGGAGCTGTTTTTT

d_gene: TRBD1
abundance: .
v_gene: TRBV28
j_gene: TRBJ1-3
CDR3aa: CASSDRVWDSGNTIYF
CDR3nt: TGTGCCAGCAGTGACAGGGTCTGGGACTCTGGAAACACCATATATTTT

d_gene: TRBD1
abundance: .
v_gene: TRBV19
j_gene: TRBJ2-5
CDR3aa: CASSSQGGAQETQYF
CDR3nt: TGTGCCAGTAGTTCACAGGGGGGAGCACAAGAGACCCAGTACTTC

d_gene: TRBD1
abundance: once
v_gene: TRBV28
j_gene: TRBJ1-1
CDR3aa: CASTPTGPMNTEAFF
CDR3nt: TGTGCCAGCACTCCGACAGGGCCCATGAACACTGAAGCTTTCTTT

d_gene: TRBD2
abundance: .
v_gene: TRBV9
j_gene: TRBJ2-3
CDR3aa: CASSVGTSGTDTQYF
CDR3nt: TGTGCCAGCAGCGTAGGGACTAGCGGGACAGATACGCAGTATTTT

d_gene: .
abundance: once
v_gene: TRBV27
j_gene: TRBJ1-1
CDR3aa: CASSLEGLNTEAFF
CDR3nt: TGTGCCAGCAGCCTAGAGGGCCTGAACACTGAAGCTTTCTTT